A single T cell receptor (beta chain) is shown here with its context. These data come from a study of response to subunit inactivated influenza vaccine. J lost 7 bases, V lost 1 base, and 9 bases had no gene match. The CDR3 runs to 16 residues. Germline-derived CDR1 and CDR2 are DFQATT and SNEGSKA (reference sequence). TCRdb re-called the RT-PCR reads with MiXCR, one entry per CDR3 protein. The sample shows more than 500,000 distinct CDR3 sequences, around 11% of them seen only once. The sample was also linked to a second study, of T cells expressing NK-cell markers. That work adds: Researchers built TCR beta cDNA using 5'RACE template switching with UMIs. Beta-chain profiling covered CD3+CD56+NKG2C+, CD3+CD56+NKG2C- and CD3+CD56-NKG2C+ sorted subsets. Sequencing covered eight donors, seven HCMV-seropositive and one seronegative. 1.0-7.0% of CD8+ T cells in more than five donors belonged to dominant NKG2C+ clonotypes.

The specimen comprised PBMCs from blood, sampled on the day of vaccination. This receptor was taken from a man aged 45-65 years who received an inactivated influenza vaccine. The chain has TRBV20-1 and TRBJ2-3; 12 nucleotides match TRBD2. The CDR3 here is CSARGSATSGSYTQYF. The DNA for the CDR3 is TGCAGTGCTAGAGGATCGGCGACTAGCGGGAGCTATACGCAGTATTTT.